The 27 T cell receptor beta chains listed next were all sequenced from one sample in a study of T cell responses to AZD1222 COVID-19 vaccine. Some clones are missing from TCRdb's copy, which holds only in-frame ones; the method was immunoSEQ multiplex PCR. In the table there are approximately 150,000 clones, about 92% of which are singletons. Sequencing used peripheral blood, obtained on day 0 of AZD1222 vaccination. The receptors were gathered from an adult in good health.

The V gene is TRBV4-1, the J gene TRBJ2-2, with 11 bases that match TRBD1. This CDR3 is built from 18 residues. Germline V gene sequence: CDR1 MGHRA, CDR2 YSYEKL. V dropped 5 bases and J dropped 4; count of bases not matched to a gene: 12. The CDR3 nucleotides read TGCGCCAGCAGCACTAGCATCCCCGGGACAGGGGGCACCGGGGAGCTGTTTTTT. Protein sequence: CASSTSIPGTGGTGELFF.

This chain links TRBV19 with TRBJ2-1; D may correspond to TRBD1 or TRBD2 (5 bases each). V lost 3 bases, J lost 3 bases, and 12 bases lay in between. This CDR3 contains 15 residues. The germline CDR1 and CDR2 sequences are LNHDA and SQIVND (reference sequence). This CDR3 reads CASSMRGRVYNEQFF. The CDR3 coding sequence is TGTGCCAGTAGTATGAGGGGACGGGTCTACAATGAGCAGTTCTTC. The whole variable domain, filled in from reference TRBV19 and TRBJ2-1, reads DGGITQSPKYLFRKEGQNVTLSCEQNLNHDAMYWYRQDPGQGLRLIYYSQIVNDFQKGDIAEGYSVSREKKESFPLTVTSAQKNPTAFYLCASSMRGRVYNEQFFGPGTRLTVL.

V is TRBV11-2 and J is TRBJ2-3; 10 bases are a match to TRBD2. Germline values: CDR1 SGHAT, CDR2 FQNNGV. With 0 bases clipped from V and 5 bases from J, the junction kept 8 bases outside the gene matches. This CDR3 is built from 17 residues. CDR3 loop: CASSLEAGGLSKDTQYF. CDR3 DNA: TGTGCCAGCAGCTTAGAAGCGGGGGGGCTGTCGAAAGATACGCAGTATTTT.

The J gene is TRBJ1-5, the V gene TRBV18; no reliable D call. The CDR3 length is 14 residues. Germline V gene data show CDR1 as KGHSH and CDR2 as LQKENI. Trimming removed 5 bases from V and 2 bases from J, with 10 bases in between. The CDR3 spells CASSEGMGNQPQHF. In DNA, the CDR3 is TGTGCCAGCTCAGAGGGAATGGGCAATCAGCCCCAGCATTTT.

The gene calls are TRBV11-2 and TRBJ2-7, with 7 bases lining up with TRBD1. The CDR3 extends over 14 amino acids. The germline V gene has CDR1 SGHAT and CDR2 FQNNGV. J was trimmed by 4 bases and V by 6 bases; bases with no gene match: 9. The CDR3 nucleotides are TGTGCCAGCAGTTTCGGGACAGACGTTTACGAGCAGTACTTC. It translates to CASSFGTDVYEQYF.

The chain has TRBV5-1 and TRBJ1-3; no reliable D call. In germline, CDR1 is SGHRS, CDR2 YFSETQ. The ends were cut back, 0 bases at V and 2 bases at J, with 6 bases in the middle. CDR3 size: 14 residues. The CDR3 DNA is TGCGCCAGCAGCTTGGAAGTAACTGGAAACACCATATATTTT. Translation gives CASSLEVTGNTIYF.

CDR3 residues: CASSPGAANYGYTF. The CDR3 DNA reads as TGTGCCAGCTCACCCGGGGCTGCCAACTATGGCTACACCTTC. The V gene is TRBV18, the J gene TRBJ1-2; D perhaps matches TRBD1 (5 bases). Germline lookup yields CDR1 KGHSH and CDR2 LQKENI. This CDR3 has 14 residues. V was pared by 3 bases and J by 2 bases, with 10 bases between.

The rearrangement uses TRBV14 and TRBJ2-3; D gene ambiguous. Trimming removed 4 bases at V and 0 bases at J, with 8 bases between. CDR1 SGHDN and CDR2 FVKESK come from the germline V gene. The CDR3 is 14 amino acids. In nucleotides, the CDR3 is TGTGCCAGCAGCCCGTTGGACAGCACAGATACGCAGTATTTT. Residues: CASSPLDSTDTQYF.

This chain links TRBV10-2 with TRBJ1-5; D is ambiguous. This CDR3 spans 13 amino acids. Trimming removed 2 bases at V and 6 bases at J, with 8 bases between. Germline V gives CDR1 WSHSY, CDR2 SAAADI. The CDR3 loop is CASSEIHGQPQHF. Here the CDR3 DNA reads TGCGCCAGCAGTGAGATACATGGTCAGCCCCAGCATTTT.

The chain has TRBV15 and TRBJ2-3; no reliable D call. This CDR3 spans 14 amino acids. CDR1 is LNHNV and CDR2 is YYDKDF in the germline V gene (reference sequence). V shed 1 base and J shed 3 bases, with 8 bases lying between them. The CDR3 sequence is CATSRVSPTDTQYF. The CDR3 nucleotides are TGTGCCACCAGCAGAGTTAGCCCTACAGATACGCAGTATTTT.

The CDR3 region has the DNA TGTGCCAGCAGTGAAGTGCAGGCCCAATCACCCCTCCACTTT. This translates into CASSEVQAQSPLHF. The chain is built from TRBV2 and TRBJ1-6; D is ambiguous. CDR1 is SNHLY and CDR2 is FYNNEI in the germline V gene. CDR3 length equals 14 residues. Trimming removed 1 base at V and 10 bases at J, with 11 bases between.

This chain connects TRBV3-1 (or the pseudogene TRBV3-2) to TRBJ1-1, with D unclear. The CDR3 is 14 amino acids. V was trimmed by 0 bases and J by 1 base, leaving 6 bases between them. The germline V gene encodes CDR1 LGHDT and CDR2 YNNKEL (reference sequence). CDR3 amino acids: CASSQDNSNTEAFF. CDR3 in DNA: TGTGCCAGCAGCCAAGATAATTCGAACACTGAAGCTTTCTTT.

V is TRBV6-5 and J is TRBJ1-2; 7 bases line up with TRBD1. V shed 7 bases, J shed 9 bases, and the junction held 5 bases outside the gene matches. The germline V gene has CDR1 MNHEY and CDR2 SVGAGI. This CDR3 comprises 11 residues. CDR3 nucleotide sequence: TGTGCCAGCATTCAGGGGGGAAGCTACACCTTC. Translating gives CASIQGGSYTF.

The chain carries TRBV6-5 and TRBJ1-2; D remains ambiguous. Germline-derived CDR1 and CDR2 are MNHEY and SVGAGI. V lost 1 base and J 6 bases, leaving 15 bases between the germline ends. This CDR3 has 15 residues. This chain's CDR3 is CASSYLQTRTDGYTF. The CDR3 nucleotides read TGTGCCAGCAGTTACTTACAGACACGAACGGATGGCTACACCTTC.

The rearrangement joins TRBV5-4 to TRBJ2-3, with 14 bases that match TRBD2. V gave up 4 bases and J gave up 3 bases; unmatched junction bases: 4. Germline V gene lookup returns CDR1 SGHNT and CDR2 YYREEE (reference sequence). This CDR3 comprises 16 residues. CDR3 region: CASSQGLAGDTDTQYF. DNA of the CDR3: TGTGCCAGCAGCCAGGGACTAGCGGGAGATACAGATACGCAGTATTTT.

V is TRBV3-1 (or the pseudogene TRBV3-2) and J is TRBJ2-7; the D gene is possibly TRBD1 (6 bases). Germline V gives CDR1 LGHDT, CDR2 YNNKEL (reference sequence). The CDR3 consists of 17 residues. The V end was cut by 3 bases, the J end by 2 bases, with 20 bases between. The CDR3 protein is CASSQRLGQTPAYEQYF. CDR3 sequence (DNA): TGTGCCAGCAGCCAGCGACTCGGACAGACTCCCGCCTACGAGCAGTACTTC.

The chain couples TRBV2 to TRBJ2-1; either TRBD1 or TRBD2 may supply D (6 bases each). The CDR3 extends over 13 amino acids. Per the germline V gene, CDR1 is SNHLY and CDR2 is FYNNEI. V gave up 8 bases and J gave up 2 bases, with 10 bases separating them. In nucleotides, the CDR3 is TGTGCCAGCTGCCGGGGGCCCTACAATGAGCAGTTCTTC. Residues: CASCRGPYNEQFF.

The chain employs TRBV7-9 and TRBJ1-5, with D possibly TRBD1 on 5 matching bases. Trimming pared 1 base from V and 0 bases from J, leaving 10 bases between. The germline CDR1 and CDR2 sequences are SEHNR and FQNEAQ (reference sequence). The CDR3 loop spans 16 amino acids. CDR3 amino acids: CASSLGQTYSNQPQHF. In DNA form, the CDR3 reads TGTGCCAGCAGCTTAGGACAGACCTATAGCAATCAGCCCCAGCATTTT. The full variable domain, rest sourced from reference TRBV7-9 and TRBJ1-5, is DTGVSQNPRHKITKRGQNVTFRCDPISEHNRLYWYRQTLGQGPEFLTYFQNEAQLEKSRLLSDRFSAERPKGSFSTLEIQRTEQGDSAMYLCASSLGQTYSNQPQHFGDGTRLSIL.

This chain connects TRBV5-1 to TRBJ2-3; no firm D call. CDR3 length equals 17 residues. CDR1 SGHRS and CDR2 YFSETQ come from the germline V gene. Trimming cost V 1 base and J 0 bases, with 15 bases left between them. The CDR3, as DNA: TGCGCCAGCAGCTTGAGTTCCGGACCCCTGAGCACAGATACGCAGTATTTT. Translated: CASSLSSGPLSTDTQYF. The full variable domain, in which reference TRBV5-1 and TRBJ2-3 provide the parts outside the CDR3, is KAGVTQTPRYLIKTRGQQVTLSCSPISGHRSVSWYQQTPGQGLQFLFEYFSETQRNKGNFPGRFSGRQFSNSRSEMNVSTLELGDSALYLCASSLSSGPLSTDTQYFGPGTRLTVL.

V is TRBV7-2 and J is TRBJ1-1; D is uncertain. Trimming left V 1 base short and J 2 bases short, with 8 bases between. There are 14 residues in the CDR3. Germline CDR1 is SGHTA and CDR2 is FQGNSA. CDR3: CASSLVRHNTEAFF. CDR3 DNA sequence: TGTGCCAGCAGCTTAGTCAGGCATAACACTGAAGCTTTCTTT.

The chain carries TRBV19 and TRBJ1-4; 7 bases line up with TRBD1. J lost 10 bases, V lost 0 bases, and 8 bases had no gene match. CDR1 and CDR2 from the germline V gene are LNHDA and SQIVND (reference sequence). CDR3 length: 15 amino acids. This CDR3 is CASSIDGQVTPKLFF. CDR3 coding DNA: TGTGCCAGTAGTATAGATGGACAGGTCACACCAAAACTGTTTTTT.

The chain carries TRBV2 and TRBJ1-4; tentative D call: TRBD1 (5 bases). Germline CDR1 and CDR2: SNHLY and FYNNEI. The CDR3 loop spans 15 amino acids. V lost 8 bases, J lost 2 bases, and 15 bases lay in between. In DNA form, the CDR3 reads TGTGCCAGCGGGGCGGGTGGAGGGACTAATGAAAAACTGTTTTTT. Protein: CASGAGGGTNEKLFF. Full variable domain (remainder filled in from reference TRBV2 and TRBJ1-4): EPEVTQTPSHQVTQMGQEVILRCVPISNHLYFYWYRQILGQKVEFLVSFYNNEISEKSEIFDDQFSVERPDGSNFTLKIRSTKLEDSAMYFCASGAGGGTNEKLFFGSGTQLSVL.

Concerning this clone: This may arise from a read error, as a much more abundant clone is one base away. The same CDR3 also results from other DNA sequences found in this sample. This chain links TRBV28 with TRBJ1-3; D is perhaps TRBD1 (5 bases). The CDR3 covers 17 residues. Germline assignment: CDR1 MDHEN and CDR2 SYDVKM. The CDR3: CASSPRRGLYSGNTIYF. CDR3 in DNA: TGTGCTAGCAGCCCTCGGAGGGGCCTCTACTCTGGAAACACCATATATTTT.

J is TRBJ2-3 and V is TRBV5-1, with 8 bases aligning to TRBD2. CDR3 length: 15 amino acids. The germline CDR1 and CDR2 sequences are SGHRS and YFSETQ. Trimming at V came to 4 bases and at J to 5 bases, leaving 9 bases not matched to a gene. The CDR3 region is CASSIAGLEGDTQYF. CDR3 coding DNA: TGCGCCAGCAGCATAGCGGGACTAGAAGGAGATACGCAGTATTTT.

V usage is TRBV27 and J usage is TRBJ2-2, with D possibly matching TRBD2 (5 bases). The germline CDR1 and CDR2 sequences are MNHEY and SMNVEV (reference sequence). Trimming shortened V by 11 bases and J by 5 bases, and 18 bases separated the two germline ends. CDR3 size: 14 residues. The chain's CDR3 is CAAQERPLTGELFF. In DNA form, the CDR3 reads TGTGCCGCCCAAGAGCGGCCACTTACCGGGGAGCTGTTTTTT.

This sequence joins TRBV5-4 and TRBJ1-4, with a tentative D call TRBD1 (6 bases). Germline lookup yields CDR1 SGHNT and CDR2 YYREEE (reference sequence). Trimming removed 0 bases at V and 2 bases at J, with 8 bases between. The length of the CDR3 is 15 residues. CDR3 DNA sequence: TGTGCCAGCAGCTTGGATGACAGGACTAATGAAAAACTGTTTTTT. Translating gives CASSLDDRTNEKLFF.

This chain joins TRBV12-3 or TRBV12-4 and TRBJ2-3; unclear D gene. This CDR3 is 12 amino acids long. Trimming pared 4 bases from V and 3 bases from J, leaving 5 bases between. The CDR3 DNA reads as TGTGCCAGCAGTTCCATGACAGATACGCAGTATTTT. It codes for CASSSMTDTQYF.